A selection of T cell receptor beta chains follows, all from one sample in a study of CD8 T cells in ankylosing spondylitis. TCRdb itself ran the 5' RACE reads through MiXCR, one entry per CDR3 protein. The sample has some 87,000 distinct CDR3 sequences, around 30% seen once. Material: blood, either unsorted or a sorted T cell fraction (not recorded which). Every receptor here comes from a male donor with ankylosing spondylitis or in good health (not recorded which). CDR3s include the opening cysteine and the closing phenylalanine or tryptophan. The D gene is left open where the match is weak. Clone sizes are given selectively: once, few, many, or a class where the clone is expanded.

J | V | D | size | DNA | CDR3
TRBJ2-3 | TRBV6-5 | . | few | TGTGCCAGCCGTGAAACAGATACGCAGTATTTT | CASRETDTQYF
TRBJ1-1 | TRBV18 | . | . | TGTGCCAGCTCACCGCGACAGGCCATGAACACTGAAGCTTTCTTT | CASSPRQAMNTEAFF
TRBJ2-2 | TRBV9 | . | few | TGTGCCAGCAGCGTAGATGGTTGGGGATCCGGGGAGCTGTTTTTT | CASSVDGWGSGELFF
TRBJ2-1 | TRBV12-3/TRBV12-4 | . | . | . | CASSSSGGLAGGEQFF
TRBJ2-3 | TRBV7-9 | . | few | TGTGCCAGCAGCTTAGGGGAGACTACGCAGTATTTT | CASSLGETTQYF
TRBJ2-7 | TRBV20-1 | . | many | TGCAGTGCTAGAAAACGGGCCGCTTCCTACGAGCAGTACTTC | CSARKRAASYEQYF
TRBJ2-3 | TRBV20-1 | TRBD2 | few | TGCAGTGCAGAGACGGGGGGGCCGAGCACAGATACGCAGTATTTT | CSAETGGPSTDTQYF
TRBJ2-1 | TRBV29-1 | . | . | TGCAGCGTTGCGGACAGTTCCTACAATGAGCAGTTCTTC | CSVADSSYNEQFF
TRBJ2-5 | TRBV25-1 | . | . | TGTGCCAGCAGCATCCAAGGCGGCCAAGAGACCCAGTACTTC | CASSIQGGQETQYF
TRBJ1-2 | TRBV5-1 | TRBD1 | . | TGCGCCAGCAGCTTTGACAGGGCTCCAGCTAACTATGGCTACACCTTC | CASSFDRAPANYGYTF
TRBJ2-1 | TRBV20-1 | . | many | TGCAGTGCACGACCGCGGAGGGCCTGGTACAATGAGCAGTTCTTC | CSARPRRAWYNEQFF
TRBJ1-2 | TRBV7-2 | . | . | TGTGCCAGCAGCTTAGATCCAGCGGGATATGGCTACACCTTC | CASSLDPAGYGYTF
TRBJ2-5 | TRBV29-1 | . | . | TGCAGCGTTGTAGGGGAAGAGACCCAGTACTTC | CSVVGEETQYF
TRBJ2-5 | TRBV11-2 | . | once | TGTGCCAGCAGCTTACGCCCGTCCACGGAAGAGACCCAGTACTTC | CASSLRPSTEETQYF
TRBJ2-1 | TRBV20-1 | . | . | TGCAGTGCCCCGGACAGAGGGAGGAACAATGAGCAGTTCTTC | CSAPDRGRNNEQFF
TRBJ1-6 | TRBV30 | . | . | TGTGCCTGGAGTTTGGGTGACCCCCTCCACTTT | CAWSLGDPLHF
TRBJ2-3 | TRBV12-3/TRBV12-4 | . | few | TGTGCCAGCAGTAAAAGAGCTAGCACAGATACGCAGTATTTT | CASSKRASTDTQYF
TRBJ1-2 | TRBV7-2 | . | few | TGTGCCAGCAGCTTTAATAGCGAATACTATGGCTACACCTTC | CASSFNSEYYGYTF
TRBJ1-2 | TRBV11-1 | . | . | TGTGCCAGCAGCGAGGATGGGGCCAGGGAGTACTTAGGCTATGGCTACACCTTC | CASSEDGAREYLGYGYTF
TRBJ1-1 | TRBV3-1 | TRBD1 | . | TGTGCCAGCTATAAACAGGGGGCTTCTGAAGCTTTCTTT | CASYKQGASEAFF
TRBJ2-2 | TRBV7-3 | . | few | TGTGCCAGCAGCTTAAGTTACGGGGAGCTGTTTTTT | CASSLSYGELFF
TRBJ2-5 | TRBV10-1 | . | many | TGCGCCAGCAGTGATTGGACCCAAGAGACCCAGTACTTC | CASSDWTQETQYF
TRBJ2-7 | TRBV7-8 | TRBD2 | once | TGTGCCAGCAGCCCAGAACTAGCGGGAGTTTCCTACGAGCAGTACTTC | CASSPELAGVSYEQYF
TRBJ2-1 | TRBV29-1 | . | few | TGCAGCGTTGACGGCGGGATCTCCTACAATGAGCAGTTCTTC | CSVDGGISYNEQFF
TRBJ2-5 | TRBV28 | . | once | TGTGCCAGCAGTTTATCTGTAGGAGACTCCCAAGAGACCCAGTACTTC | CASSLSVGDSQETQYF
TRBJ1-4 | TRBV15 | . | . | TGTGCCACCAGCAGAGTCTCACAGGGCAGGGAAAAACTGTTTTTT | CATSRVSQGREKLFF
TRBJ2-5 | TRBV3-1 | . | . | TGTGCCAGCAGCCATTCCTTGGAGACCCAGTACTTC | CASSHSLETQYF
TRBJ2-4 | TRBV29-1 | . | few | TGCAGCGTTGGCGTAGCCAAAAACATTCAGTACTTC | CSVGVAKNIQYF
TRBJ1-1 | TRBV12-3/TRBV12-4 | . | many | TGTGCCAGCAGTTTTCAGGTAATGAACACTGAAGCTTTCTTT | CASSFQVMNTEAFF
TRBJ2-6 | TRBV7-8 | . | many | TGTGCCAGCAGCTTAAGGTCGCCTGGGGCCAACGTCCTGACTTTC | CASSLRSPGANVLTF
TRBJ2-1 | TRBV7-6 | TRBD2 | . | TGTGCCAGCAGCTACGGGGGGTACAATGAGCAGTTCTTC | CASSYGGYNEQFF
TRBJ1-4 | TRBV6-5 | . | . | TGTGCCAGCAGTTACGGGACAACTAATGAAAAACTGTTTTTT | CASSYGTTNEKLFF
TRBJ2-2 | TRBV7-7 | TRBD1 | . | TGTGCCAGCAGCTCCCGACAGGGGCTAGACACCGGGGAGCTGTTTTTT | CASSSRQGLDTGELFF
TRBJ2-3 | TRBV5-1 | . | . | TGCGCCAGCAGCTTGGTGTACAGGGCGGACACAGATACGCAGTATTTT | CASSLVYRADTDTQYF
TRBJ1-2 | TRBV5-1 | . | . | TGCGCCAGCAGTCCCAACAGGCAGCCGACCTATGGCTACACCTTC | CASSPNRQPTYGYTF
TRBJ1-6 | TRBV19 | . | . | TGTGCCAGTAGCGGGGTGGTTAATTCACCCCTCCACTTT | CASSGVVNSPLHF
TRBJ2-3 | TRBV7-3 | . | few | TGTGCCAGCAGCTCCTCGGGAGGAGGGGGAGATACGCAGTATTTT | CASSSSGGGGDTQYF
TRBJ2-7 | TRBV10-3 | . | once | TGTGCCATCAGTGGACTATCATATCCCTCCTACGAGCAGTACTTC | CAISGLSYPSYEQYF
TRBJ1-5 | TRBV19 | . | . | TGTGCCAGTAGTATGAATCAAGGGGGTCAGCCCCAGCATTTT | CASSMNQGGQPQHF
TRBJ2-3 | TRBV5-1 | . | few | TGCGCCAGCAGCTTAGACCGGGCTCGGATAGATACGCAGTATTTT | CASSLDRARIDTQYF
TRBJ2-1 | TRBV27 | . | few | TGTGCCAGCAGTCACGTAGGGGGGGGCTCCTACAATGAGCAGTTCTTC | CASSHVGGGSYNEQFF
TRBJ2-3 | TRBV9 | TRBD2 | . | TGTGCCAGCAGCGTAGGCGGGAGGGCGACAGATACGCAGTATTTT | CASSVGGRATDTQYF
TRBJ1-5 | TRBV12-3/TRBV12-4 | TRBD1 | few | TGTGCCAGCAGGGCTGGACAGGGATACAATCAGCCCCAGCATTTT | CASRAGQGYNQPQHF
TRBJ1-5 | TRBV11-3 | . | . | TGTGCCAGCAGCCCTGGGGGGAGACAGCAGCCCCAGCATTTT | CASSPGGRQQPQHF
TRBJ1-1 | TRBV7-2 | . | many | TGTGCCAGCAGCGCCCTCCGGGGCACTGAAGCTTTCTTT | CASSALRGTEAFF
TRBJ2-1 | TRBV4-2 | . | many | TGTGCCAGCAGCCAAGGAGAGTCTAGCAGAAATAATGAGCAGTTCTTC | CASSQGESSRNNEQFF
TRBJ2-2 | TRBV10-3 | TRBD1 | . | TGTGCCATCAGGCAGGGGGCATCCGGGGAGCTGTTTTTT | CAIRQGASGELFF
TRBJ2-1 | TRBV18 | . | . | TGTGCCAGCTCAGCAACAGGGCCTCCTATCAATGAGCAGTTCTTC | CASSATGPPINEQFF
TRBJ2-3 | TRBV7-2 | . | few | TGTGCCAGCAGCCCAGGTTTGGTCGCGCAGTATTTT | CASSPGLVAQYF